One sample yielded the 13 T cell receptor beta chains listed below, sequenced in a study of blood T cell repertoires in COVID-19 (dated by TCRdb to 2020 to 2022). The receptor library was made with the immunoSEQ multiplex PCR assay. TCRdb obtained this table from immuneACCESS and retained in-frame rearrangements with V and J assigned. These tables miss some clones; where compared with another copy, unresolved V genes account for less than half of the shortfall, and the remainder is unexplained. The sample profile shows roughly 100,000 clones; around four fifths of them were found once. The ten largest clonotypes hold 8.5% to 10% of the sample. Material: peripheral blood. These receptors originate from a man in his forties with active or convalescent COVID-19.

The chain uses TRBV2 and TRBJ2-4; the match to TRBD2 covers 10 bases. J was trimmed by 1 base and V by 4 bases; bases with no gene match: 1. This CDR3 has 15 residues. Germline lookup yields CDR1 SNHLY and CDR2 FYNNEI. Here the CDR3 reads CASSVSGGAKNIQYF. CDR3 bases: TGTGCCAGCAGTGTTAGCGGGGGGGCCAAAAACATTCAGTACTTC.

The chain combines TRBV6-1 with TRBJ1-5; 8 bases fit TRBD1. CDR1 is MNHNS and CDR2 is SASEGT in the germline V gene. This CDR3 is built from 17 residues. V was clipped by 3 bases and J by 1 base; unmatched bases: 8. CDR3 protein: CASSEFRGHSSNQPQHF. The CDR3 nucleotides are TGTGCCAGCAGTGAGTTCAGGGGGCATTCGAGCAATCAGCCCCAGCATTTT.

Here the CDR3 reads CASSLGGGTEAFF. The DNA of the CDR3 is TGTGCCAGCAGCTTGGGGGGCGGCACTGAAGCTTTCTTT. The rearrangement links TRBV5-6 to TRBJ1-1; TRBD1 is a possible D gene (5 bases). V was cut by 0 bases and J by 4 bases, with 7 bases left in between. Per germline, CDR1 SGHDT and CDR2 YYEEEE. The CDR3 runs 13 residues.

The V gene is TRBV30, the J gene TRBJ2-3; tentative D call: TRBD1 (6 bases). Trimming left V 2 bases short and J 4 bases short, with 16 bases between. CDR1 is GTSNPN and CDR2 is SVGIG in the germline V gene (reference sequence). This CDR3 region has 15 residues. The CDR3 sequence: CAWSQPLHRADTQYF. DNA of the CDR3: TGTGCCTGGAGTCAGCCACTCCACAGGGCAGATACGCAGTATTTT.

This sequence joins TRBV12-5 and TRBJ1-5, with D perhaps matching TRBD1 (6 bases). Trimming pared 7 bases from V and 7 bases from J, leaving 14 bases between. The CDR3 totals 13 residues. Looked up from germline, CDR1 is LGHNT and CDR2 is FRNRAP. The chain's CDR3 is CASDEGVKQPQHF. The CDR3 DNA reads as TGTGCTAGTGATGAGGGGGTGAAACAGCCCCAGCATTTT.

This clone has only a few counts. CDR3 in DNA: TGTGCCACCAGTGATTTTAGGGGAGAGACCCAGTACTTC. As protein: CATSDFRGETQYF. The chain links TRBV24-1 to TRBJ2-5; D is possibly TRBD1 (5 bases). CDR1 is KGHDR and CDR2 is SFDVKD in the germline V gene. CDR3 length equals 13 residues. V shed 1 base and J shed 4 bases, with 6 bases lying between them.

The rearrangement links TRBV9 to TRBJ2-2; 7 nucleotides line up with TRBD1. The CDR3 is made up of 16 amino acids. Germline values: CDR1 SGDLS, CDR2 YYNGEE. The ends lost 0 bases at V and 0 bases at J; junction bases unmatched: 2. DNA for the CDR3: TGTGCCAGCAGCGTAGAGGGGGCCCCGAACACCGGGGAGCTGTTTTTT. The encoded protein is CASSVEGAPNTGELFF. The full variable domain, in which reference TRBV9 and TRBJ2-2 provide the parts outside the CDR3, is DSGVTQTPKHLITATGQRVTLRCSPRSGDLSVYWYQQSLDQGLQFLIQYYNGEERAKGNILERFSAQQFPDLHSELNLSSLELGDSALYFCASSVEGAPNTGELFFGEGSRLTVL.

The chain uses TRBV6-5 and TRBJ2-5; 10 bases align to TRBD1. The CDR3 sequence is 14 residues long. Trimming removed 6 bases from V and 5 bases from J; junction bases left unmatched: 6. Per the germline V gene, CDR1 is MNHEY and CDR2 is SVGAGI. CDR3 in DNA: TGTGCCAGCAGACCGACAGGGGGCTGGGAGACCCAGTACTTC. It encodes CASRPTGGWETQYF.

V gene TRBV10-3 combines with J gene TRBJ1-1; tentative D call: TRBD1 (5 bases). The CDR3 extends over 14 amino acids. V was trimmed by 6 bases and J by 3 bases, leaving 14 bases between them. Germline-derived CDR1 and CDR2 are ENHRY and SYGVKD. The CDR3 sequence is CAIRFPGRDTEAFF. In nucleotides, the CDR3 is TGTGCCATCAGATTCCCAGGGCGAGACACTGAAGCTTTCTTT.

The chain links TRBV19 to TRBJ1-5, with TRBD1 matching 8 bases. V lost 8 bases and J lost 1; bases outside the gene matches: 7. Germline lookup yields CDR1 LNHDA and CDR2 SQIVND (reference sequence). This CDR3 is 15 amino acids long. The DNA of the CDR3 is TGTGCCAGTGACAGGGGTTTGTGGAGCAATCAGCCCCAGCATTTT. This codes for CASDRGLWSNQPQHF.

This clone was seen a handful of times. This sequence joins TRBV4-2 and TRBJ1-1; weak D call: TRBD1 (5 bases). V lost 3 bases to trimming and J lost 0 bases, with 17 bases between them. CDR1 LGHNA and CDR2 YNFKEQ come from the germline V gene. CDR3 length equals 17 residues. The CDR3 region has the DNA TGTGCCAGCAGCCAGAGGAGGGCCAGGGACTTGAACACTGAAGCTTTCTTT. It is translated as CASSQRRARDLNTEAFF.

At least ten counts were recorded for this clone. Other nucleotide sequences from this sample produce the same CDR3. The J gene is TRBJ2-5, the V gene TRBV5-1; 8 nucleotides match TRBD2. The V segment lost 1 base and the J segment 2 bases; nucleotides outside the gene matches: 1. CDR1 and CDR2 from the germline V gene are SGHRS and YFSETQ. The CDR3 covers 14 residues. The DNA of the CDR3 is TGCGCCAGCAGCTTGACTAGCGGACAAGAGACCCAGTACTTC. It translates to CASSLTSGQETQYF.

Points on this clone: Within the sample, other DNA sequences also encode this same CDR3. The rearrangement links TRBV5-1 to TRBJ2-3; the D gene is possibly TRBD2 (5 bases). V was shortened by 0 bases and J by 3 bases, with 8 bases between the two germline ends. The CDR3 has 14 amino acids. CDR1 and CDR2 (germline): SGHRS, YFSETQ. The CDR3 DNA follows: TGCGCCAGCAGCTTGGGGACTTCTACAGATACGCAGTATTTT. Translated: CASSLGTSTDTQYF.